A single sample gave rise to the 11 T cell receptor beta chains below, sequenced in a study of Graves' ophthalmopathy and Graves' hyperthyroidism. The TCR beta CDR3 regions underwent amplification from RNA transcripts. RT-PCR was first run with HTBI primers, then multiplex PCR in a second round. TCRdb called the multiplex PCR reads again in MiXCR, with one record for every CDR3 protein. This sample has hundreds of thousands of distinct CDR3 sequences, with under 25% found just once. The sequenced material came from peripheral blood. Every receptor here comes from a young woman with stable Graves' hyperthyroidism.

The V and J genes are TRBV25-1 and TRBJ2-2; TRBD2 agrees at 14 bases. The V gene's germline CDR1 is MGHDK and CDR2 SYGVNS. This CDR3 comprises 17 residues. V gave up 7 bases and J gave up 5 bases; unmatched junction bases: 9. Here the CDR3 reads CASTPGTSGSWTGELFF. The CDR3, as DNA: TGTGCCAGCACCCCCGGGACTAGCGGGAGTTGGACCGGGGAGCTGTTTTTT.

This sequence joins TRBV4-3 and TRBJ2-2; tentatively, D is TRBD1 (5 bases). Germline CDR1 is LGHNA and CDR2 is YSLEER. V lost 4 bases to trimming and J lost 4 bases, with 16 bases between them. This CDR3 spans 16 amino acids. The CDR3: CASSRNSRELTGELFF. The CDR3 DNA sequence: TGCGCCAGCAGCCGGAATTCCAGGGAACTCACCGGGGAGCTGTTTTTT.

The chain employs TRBV6-2 or TRBV6-3 and TRBJ2-5; 7 bases are shared with TRBD1. This CDR3 is built from 14 residues. The V gene end was trimmed by 7 bases and the J gene end by 5 bases; junction bases not matched to a gene: 10. CDR1 is MNHEY, CDR2 SVGEGT, per germline. The CDR3 region has the DNA TGTGCCAGCACCCAAGACAGGGTCGGCGAGACCCAGTACTTC. Protein: CASTQDRVGETQYF.

This clonotype was observed at least ten times. The CDR3 DNA reads TGTGCCAGCCTCCCCCTCGGCGGGGCTAGCACAGATACGCAGTATTTT. Its protein product is CASLPLGGASTDTQYF. V gene TRBV6-1 combines with J gene TRBJ2-3; possibly TRBD2 for D (6 bases). The V gene's germline CDR1 is MNHNS and CDR2 SASEGT. The V end lost 8 bases, the J end lost 0 bases, and 18 bases lay between the germline ends. This CDR3 is built from 16 residues.

This clonotype was counted many times. One junction end disagrees with the germline gene, perhaps due to a read error. The V gene is TRBV6-1, the J gene TRBJ2-2; the D gene is possibly TRBD2 (5 bases). This CDR3 has 13 amino acids. Germline V lookup: CDR1 MNHNS, CDR2 SASEGT. The CDR3 here is CASTDGNTGELLF. In nucleotides, the CDR3 is TGTGCCAGCACGGATGGGAACACCGGGGAGCTGCTTTTT.

This clonotype was seen ten or more times. This chain uses TRBV20-1 with TRBJ2-7; no reliable D call. Between the trimmed V and J ends, which lost 6 bases and 2 bases, there was a span of 14 bases. The CDR3 has 13 amino acids. Looked up from germline, CDR1 is DFQATT and CDR2 is SNEGSKA (reference sequence). The CDR3 DNA follows: TGCAGTGCCCGCTTAGACGTCACCTACGAGCAGTACTTC. It specifies CSARLDVTYEQYF.

The V call is TRBV7-3, the J call TRBJ2-7, with TRBD2 identical over 7 bases. V shed 2 bases, J shed 3 bases, and the junction held 7 bases outside the gene matches. The CDR3 consists of 15 residues. Germline-derived CDR1 and CDR2 are SGHTA and FQGTGA. CDR3 protein: CASSLQAGESYEQYF. The DNA of the CDR3 is TGTGCCAGCAGCTTACAGGCGGGGGAGAGCTACGAGCAGTACTTC. Full variable domain (missing parts from reference TRBV7-3 and TRBJ2-7): GAGVSQTPSNKVTEKGKYVELRCDPISGHTALYWYRQSLGQGPEFLIYFQGTGAADDSGLPNDRFFAVRPEGSVSTLKIQRTERGDSAVYLCASSLQAGESYEQYFGPGTRLTVT.

This clonotype was seen only a few times. The chain has TRBV4-1 and TRBJ1-1, with D possibly TRBD1 on 5 matching bases. The CDR3 is made up of 14 amino acids. V shed 4 bases and J shed 3 bases, with 12 bases lying between them. From germline, CDR1 is MGHRA and CDR2 YSYEKL. CDR3 protein: CASSRTGPDTEAFF. The CDR3 DNA reads TGCGCCAGCAGCCGAACAGGTCCTGACACTGAAGCTTTCTTT.

This clonotype was counted a few times. The chain combines TRBV6-1 with TRBJ2-7, with 7 bases aligning to TRBD2. CDR3 size: 13 residues. Germline CDR1 and CDR2: MNHNS and SASEGT. Unmatched junction bases numbered 10, after V lost 9 bases and J lost 5 bases. CDR3 loop: CASTGEGYNEQYF. CDR3 DNA: TGTGCCAGTACCGGGGAGGGTTACAACGAGCAGTACTTC.

This clonotype showed up many times. J is TRBJ1-5 and V is TRBV19; TRBD1 matches at 9 bases. Germline V gene lookup returns CDR1 LNHDA and CDR2 SQIVND (reference sequence). CDR3 length: 14 amino acids. Losses at the gene ends were 7 bases for V and 2 bases for J; bases not matched to a gene: 3. The CDR3 DNA is TGTGCCAGTATGACAGGGGGAGGCAATCAGCCCCAGCATTTT. This encodes CASMTGGGNQPQHF.

This clonotype has a count of ten or more. V and J are TRBV24-1 and TRBJ2-7; D possibly corresponds to TRBD1 (6 bases). Trimming pared 4 bases from V and 5 bases from J, leaving 11 bases between. Germline V CDR1 and CDR2: KGHDR, SFDVKD. CDR3 length: 13 amino acids. Here the CDR3 reads CATSDTGSHEQYF. CDR3 bases: TGTGCCACCAGTGACACAGGGTCCCACGAGCAGTACTTC.